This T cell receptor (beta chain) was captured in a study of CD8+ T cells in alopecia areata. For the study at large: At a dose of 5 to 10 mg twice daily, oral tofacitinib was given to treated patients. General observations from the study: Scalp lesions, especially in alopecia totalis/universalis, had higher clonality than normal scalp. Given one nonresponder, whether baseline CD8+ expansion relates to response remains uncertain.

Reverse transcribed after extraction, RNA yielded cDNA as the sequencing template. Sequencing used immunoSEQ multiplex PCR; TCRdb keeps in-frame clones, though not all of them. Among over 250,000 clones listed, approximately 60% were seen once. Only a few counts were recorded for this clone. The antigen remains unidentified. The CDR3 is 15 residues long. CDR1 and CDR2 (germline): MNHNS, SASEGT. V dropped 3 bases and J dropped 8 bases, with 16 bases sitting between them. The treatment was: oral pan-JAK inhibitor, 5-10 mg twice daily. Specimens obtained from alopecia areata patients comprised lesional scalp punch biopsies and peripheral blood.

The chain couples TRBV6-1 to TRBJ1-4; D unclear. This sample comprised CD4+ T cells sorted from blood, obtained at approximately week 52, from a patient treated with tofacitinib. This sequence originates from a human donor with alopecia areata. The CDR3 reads CASSDFLTLGEKLFF. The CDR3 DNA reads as TGTGCCAGCAGTGATTTTCTGACGTTGGGCGAAAAACTGTTTTTT.